This T cell receptor beta chain was recovered during a study of blood T cell repertoires in COVID-19. Study as a whole: Acute-phase and convalescent COVID-19 samples originated in the United States, Italy and Spain. PBMCs, B-cell-depleted T cells, or T cells provided the cDNA or gDNA that made up the material.

Only in-frame clones appear in the TCRdb table, and some are missing; sequencing was by immunoSEQ multiplex PCR. The data contain 260,000 or so clones, around 88% of them seen just once; the ten biggest clones take up approximately 1.2%. Participants were placed into cohorts based on the clinical history they reported. Specimen: PBMCs or T cells enriched from blood (not recorded which). The TCR was taken from a woman aged 40-49 years with acute COVID-19.

CDR3 residues: CAITGTGDGYTF. CDR3 in DNA: TGTGCCATCACCGGGACAGGGGATGGCTACACCTTC. The rearrangement uses TRBV10-3 and TRBJ1-2; 10 bases fit TRBD1. Germline V gene sequence: CDR1 ENHRY, CDR2 SYGVKD. The V and J ends lost 7 bases and 6 bases, in that order; junction bases with no gene match: 2. This CDR3 is built from 12 residues.